These 32 T cell receptor beta chains were all obtained from the same sample, sequenced in a study of neoadjuvant anti-PD-1 for oral cavity cancer. Produced via immunoSEQ multiplex PCR; TCRdb's table is partial and in-frame only. The table lists under 25,000 clones, 27% of them singletons, with roughly 15% in the top ten. Time point defined: after neoadjuvant nivolumab, at surgical resection. The starting material was tumor tissue, obtained after nivolumab (anti-PD-1) treatment. All receptors derive from a person between 35 and 79 years old with oral cavity squamous cell carcinoma.

The rearrangement joins TRBV30 to TRBJ1-2, with D uncertain. This CDR3 region has 14 residues. V dropped 3 bases and J dropped 4 bases, with 15 bases sitting between them. Germline assignment: CDR1 GTSNPN and CDR2 SVGIG (reference sequence). The DNA of the CDR3 is TGTGCCTGGAGAAGTGGCGGAGTAAGCTATGGCTACACCTTC. Protein product: CAWRSGGVSYGYTF.

This clone has more than one count but fewer than ten. The genes are TRBV6-6 and TRBJ2-5; D remains unclear. Germline CDR1 reads MNHNY; CDR2 reads SVGAGI (reference sequence). The germline V and J ends were trimmed by 0 bases and 4 bases, with 3 bases remaining between them. The CDR3 covers 12 residues. The CDR3 reads CASSYSGETQYF. Here the CDR3 DNA reads TGTGCCAGCAGTTACTCGGGAGAGACCCAGTACTTC.

This sequence joins TRBV15 and TRBJ2-7, with 7 bases that match TRBD1. The J segment lost 1 base and the V segment lost 8 bases, leaving 5 bases of the junction unmatched. The CDR3 length is 13 residues. Per germline, CDR1 LNHNV and CDR2 YYDKDF (reference sequence). CDR3 bases: TGTGCCACCCGTTCGACAGGGTCCTACGAGCAGTACTTC. This gives the protein CATRSTGSYEQYF.

The chain employs TRBV5-4 and TRBJ2-5; 8 bases match TRBD2. The germline V gene has CDR1 SGHNT and CDR2 YYREEE (reference sequence). CDR3 length: 16 residues. Trimming removed 0 bases from V and 5 bases from J; junction bases left unmatched: 9. The CDR3 nucleotides are TGTGCCAGCAGCTTGGATTCGGGGGGGGAGTGGGAGACCCAGTACTTC. Its protein is CASSLDSGGEWETQYF.

This clone turned up a few times. The chain employs TRBV4-1 and TRBJ1-2; 7 bases line up with TRBD1. Germline V lookup: CDR1 MGHRA, CDR2 YSYEKL. The V segment lost 0 bases and the J segment 8 bases; nucleotides outside the gene matches: 9. The CDR3 consists of 15 residues. Here the CDR3 DNA reads TGCGCCAGCAGCCAAGATCTGCCAGGGGGAAACGGCTACACCTTC. This codes for CASSQDLPGGNGYTF.

The CDR3 loop reads CASSSNRGSTLEQYF. The CDR3 nucleotides are TGTGCCAGCAGTTCCAACCGGGGCTCAACCCTCGAGCAGTACTTC. The chain employs TRBV13 and TRBJ2-7; possibly TRBD1 or TRBD2 for D (5 bases each). The CDR3 runs to 15 residues. Germline V gene lookup returns CDR1 PRHDT and CDR2 FYEKMQ (reference sequence). The germline V and J ends were trimmed by 6 bases and 6 bases, with 21 bases remaining between them.

This clone has just a few counts. The chain is built from TRBV7-8 and TRBJ2-7; D might be TRBD1 or TRBD2, each matching 5 bases. The CDR3 extends over 14 amino acids. CDR1 is SGHVS, CDR2 FQNEAQ, per germline. V lost 1 base to trimming and J lost 2 bases, with 9 bases between them. This CDR3 is CASSLVLGAYEQYF. The CDR3 nucleotides read TGTGCCAGCAGCTTAGTTTTGGGGGCCTACGAGCAGTACTTC. Drawing the rest from reference TRBV7-8 and TRBJ2-7, the complete variable domain is GAGVSQSPRYKVAKRGQDVALRCDPISGHVSLFWYQQALGQGPEFLTYFQNEAQLDKSGLPSDRFFAERPEGSVSTLKIQRTQQEDSAVYLCASSLVLGAYEQYFGPGTRLTVT.

This clone was counted only a few times. J is TRBJ2-1 and V is TRBV7-9; the D gene is possibly TRBD2 (7 bases). Trimming removed 6 bases at V and 10 bases at J, with 13 bases between. The CDR3 runs to 12 residues. CDR1 is SEHNR, CDR2 FQNEAQ, per germline (reference sequence). The chain's CDR3 is CASRTGGAEQFF. The CDR3 bases are TGTGCCAGCAGGACTGGGGGGGCCGAGCAGTTCTTC.

The chain joins TRBV11-1 to TRBJ2-3; D is uncertain. The CDR3 has 12 residues. Deletions cut 8 bases from V and 1 base from J, with 7 bases between. The germline gives CDR1 SGHAT, CDR2 FQDESV (reference sequence). The CDR3 is CASALRTDTQYF. CDR3 sequence (DNA): TGTGCCAGCGCCTTGCGCACAGATACGCAGTATTTT.

The chain couples TRBV5-4 to TRBJ2-5; a weak D match, TRBD1 (6 bases). The CDR3 runs to 13 residues. Trimming took off 4 bases at V and 0 bases at J, with 7 bases between the two ends. CDR1 SGHNT and CDR2 YYREEE come from the germline V gene (reference sequence). CDR3 DNA sequence: TGTGCCAGCAGCCGGACAGACCAAGAGACCCAGTACTTC. Amino acids: CASSRTDQETQYF.

The chain employs TRBV29-1 and TRBJ1-1; perhaps TRBD1 as D (5 bases). Per germline, CDR1 SQVTM and CDR2 ANQGSEA. The CDR3 has 13 amino acids. This CDR3 reads CICLTDRNTEAFF. CDR3 in DNA: TGCATTTGCCTGACCGACAGAAACACTGAAGCTTTCTTT.

The chain is built from TRBV7-8 and TRBJ2-1; the D is unclear. This CDR3 region has 12 residues. Looked up from germline, CDR1 is SGHVS and CDR2 is FQNEAQ. Trimming took 6 bases from V and 9 from J, leaving 12 bases between them. CDR3 nucleotides: TGTGCCAGCAGAAGTACTACGGGTGAGCAGTTCTTC. Its translation: CASRSTTGEQFF. Full variable domain (outside the CDR3, taken from reference TRBV7-8 and TRBJ2-1): GAGVSQSPRYKVAKRGQDVALRCDPISGHVSLFWYQQALGQGPEFLTYFQNEAQLDKSGLPSDRFFAERPEGSVSTLKIQRTQQEDSAVYLCASRSTTGEQFFGPGTRLTVL.

The genes are TRBV28 and TRBJ1-4; D possibly corresponds to TRBD1 (6 bases). V lost 6 bases and J 8 bases, leaving 16 bases between the germline ends. The CDR3 runs 14 residues. Germline loops: CDR1 MDHEN, CDR2 SYDVKM. CDR3 nucleotides: TGTGCCAGCAGGCCGGGGTCTGGGGGCGAAAAACTGTTTTTT. Protein product: CASRPGSGGEKLFF.

This chain joins TRBV27 and TRBJ2-7; possibly TRBD1 for D (5 bases). Trimming took 7 bases from V and 3 from J, leaving 19 bases between them. This CDR3 has 15 amino acids. CDR1 MNHEY and CDR2 SMNVEV come from the germline V gene (reference sequence). The CDR3 DNA follows: TGTGCCAGCAATCCTCAGGGATCGAAGTACTACGAGCAGTACTTC. Its translation: CASNPQGSKYYEQYF.

V gene TRBV5-4 combines with J gene TRBJ2-7, with D tentatively TRBD2 (7 bases). V lost 4 bases, J lost 2 bases, and 19 bases lay in between. The CDR3 length is 16 residues. Germline loops: CDR1 SGHNT, CDR2 YYREEE (reference sequence). The CDR3 DNA reads as TGTGCCAGCAGCCCGGGGGGCGGGACTGGGGCCTACGAGCAGTACTTC. Encoded protein: CASSPGGGTGAYEQYF. The full variable domain, with the rest looked up from reference TRBV5-4 and TRBJ2-7, is ETGVTQSPTHLIKTRGQQVTLRCSSQSGHNTVSWYQQALGQGPQFIFQYYREEENGRGNFPPRFSGLQFPNYSSELNVNALELDDSALYLCASSPGGGTGAYEQYFGPGTRLTVT.

CDR3 loop: CASSYGQGVIYGYTF. DNA of the CDR3: TGTGCCAGCAGTTACGGGCAGGGGGTGATCTATGGCTACACCTTC. The genes are TRBV6-5 and TRBJ1-2, with 7 bases fitting TRBD1. The germline CDR1 and CDR2 sequences are MNHEY and SVGAGI. V was clipped by 2 bases and J by 4 bases; unmatched bases: 7. There are 15 residues in the CDR3.

The chain combines TRBV4-1 with TRBJ2-3; D unclear. V was trimmed by 0 bases and J by 0 bases, leaving 10 bases between them. Germline V gene data show CDR1 as MGHRA and CDR2 as YSYEKL. The CDR3 extends over 16 amino acids. This chain's CDR3 is CASSQESVRSTDTQYF. CDR3 in DNA: TGCGCCAGCAGCCAAGAGAGTGTGCGAAGCACAGATACGCAGTATTTT.

V usage is TRBV12-2 and J usage is TRBJ1-1. TRBV12-2 is tagged as a pseudogene. The CDR3 has 13 residues. The DNA for the CDR3 is TGTGCAAGTCGCCGACTAATTCGCACTGAAGCTTTCTTT. It yields the protein CASRRLIRTEAFF.

This clone was observed a few times. The chain carries TRBV5-4 and TRBJ1-1; D gene uncertain. Germline CDR1 reads SGHNT; CDR2 reads YYREEE (reference sequence). This CDR3 spans 16 amino acids. The V end was cut by 0 bases, the J end by 0 bases, with 12 bases between. CDR3 DNA: TGTGCCAGCAGCTTGGACGAGGGCCGGATGAACACTGAAGCTTTCTTT. It specifies CASSLDEGRMNTEAFF.

This clone was found a few times. This chain uses TRBV5-1 with TRBJ2-5; 16 positions agree with TRBD2. The CDR3 is 19 residues long. The junction had 10 bases not matched to a gene; V was cut back by 4 bases and J by 1 base. Germline V lookup: CDR1 SGHRS, CDR2 YFSETQ. This chain's CDR3 is CASSAAGTSGGGVQETQYF. As DNA, the CDR3 is TGCGCCAGCAGCGCTGCCGGGACTAGCGGGGGGGGCGTCCAAGAGACCCAGTACTTC.

V gene TRBV6-6 combines with J gene TRBJ1-1; 8 positions match TRBD1. The CDR3 sequence is 16 residues long. From germline, CDR1 is MNHNY and CDR2 SVGAGI (reference sequence). J was trimmed by 5 bases and V by 0 bases; bases with no gene match: 8. The DNA for the CDR3 is TGTGCCAGCAGTTACTCGCCGGGACAGGTTCCGACTGAAGCTTTCTTT. Its translation: CASSYSPGQVPTEAFF.

CDR3 DNA sequence: TGCAGCGTATCGACAGGGGTTGGAAGAGAGCAGTACTTC. This sequence encodes CSVSTGVGREQYF. The chain uses TRBV29-1 and TRBJ2-7, with 8 bases aligning to TRBD1. Trimming cost V 6 bases and J 7 bases; bases outside gene matches: 11. Germline lookup yields CDR1 SQVTM and CDR2 ANQGSEA. This CDR3 comprises 13 residues.

Ten or more counts support this clone. The chain employs TRBV14 and TRBJ1-2; D unclear. This CDR3 spans 13 amino acids. Germline-derived CDR1 and CDR2 are SGHDN and FVKESK. With 4 bases removed from V and 5 bases from J, the gap between germline ends came to 11 bases. The CDR3 reads CASSPEVTYGYTF. In nucleotides, the CDR3 is TGTGCCAGCAGCCCCGAGGTGACTTATGGCTACACCTTC.

There are a few counts of this clone. V is TRBV18 and J is TRBJ2-1; a possible D gene is TRBD2 (6 bases). Germline V gene lookup returns CDR1 KGHSH and CDR2 LQKENI. The CDR3 consists of 13 residues. The V end lost 6 bases, the J end lost 7 bases, and 13 bases lay between the germline ends. CDR3 DNA sequence: TGTGCCAGCTCCGTAGCCGCGGGGAATGAGCAGTTCTTC. It translates to CASSVAAGNEQFF.

This clone was recorded a few times. The chain couples TRBV5-1 to TRBJ1-4, with a weak D call TRBD1 (5 bases). The CDR3 runs 14 residues. Germline V CDR1 and CDR2: SGHRS, YFSETQ. V shed 4 bases and J shed 2 bases, with 9 bases lying between them. CDR3 coding DNA: TGCGCCAGCAGCCCCGACAGTACTAATGAAAAACTGTTTTTT. Its translation: CASSPDSTNEKLFF.

This clone was seen only once. V and J are TRBV5-4 and TRBJ2-7; 11 bases fit TRBD2. The germline V gene has CDR1 SGHNT and CDR2 YYREEE (reference sequence). CDR3 length: 15 amino acids. V gave up 3 bases and J gave up 6 bases; unmatched junction bases: 8. CDR3 in DNA: TGTGCCAGCAGCTCCTTAGCGGGGGGGGATGGCGAGCAGTACTTC. Amino acid sequence: CASSSLAGGDGEQYF.

The rearrangement uses TRBV5-4 and TRBJ2-7, with D uncertain. V lost 0 bases, J lost 3 bases, and 10 bases lay in between. Germline V lookup: CDR1 SGHNT, CDR2 YYREEE (reference sequence). The CDR3 consists of 14 residues. DNA for the CDR3: TGTGCCAGCAGCTTGGTCCCTCCGAACTACGAGCAGTACTTC. This sequence encodes CASSLVPPNYEQYF.

This rearrangement joins TRBV4-1 to TRBJ2-7, with 15 bases aligning to TRBD2. V trimming: 0 bases; J trimming: 3 bases; junction bases outside the gene matches: 12. CDR1 and CDR2 (germline): MGHRA, YSYEKL. This CDR3 has 20 amino acids. The CDR3 sequence is CASSQDPNPGLAGGFYEQYF. DNA of the CDR3: TGCGCCAGCAGCCAAGACCCGAACCCGGGACTAGCGGGAGGTTTCTACGAGCAGTACTTC.

The V and J genes are TRBV6-5 and TRBJ2-1; 8 bases map to TRBD1. The germline gives CDR1 MNHEY, CDR2 SVGAGI. The CDR3 extends over 14 amino acids. The trim removed 5 bases at V and 10 bases at J, leaving 10 bases unmatched. For the CDR3, the DNA is TGTGCCAGCAGTGAACGACAGGGGACGGGCGAGCAGTTCTTC. Encoded protein: CASSERQGTGEQFF.

The gene calls are TRBV6-8 and TRBJ1-2, with TRBD1 as a possible D gene (5 bases). The CDR3 totals 15 residues. Germline values: CDR1 MNHGY, CDR2 SAAAGT. V dropped 5 bases and J dropped 3 bases, with 16 bases sitting between them. CDR3 DNA: TGTGCCAGCAGTCATGGGTTAAGGGGAGACTATGGCTACACCTTC. Residues: CASSHGLRGDYGYTF.

The J gene is TRBJ2-5, the V gene TRBV5-1, with TRBD2 identical over 15 bases. The V gene end was trimmed by 2 bases and the J gene end by 5 bases; junction bases not matched to a gene: 7. Germline lookup yields CDR1 SGHRS and CDR2 YFSETQ. The CDR3 sequence is 17 residues long. The CDR3 spells CASSFVGLAGGRETQYF. CDR3 sequence (DNA): TGCGCCAGCAGCTTTGTCGGACTAGCGGGAGGGCGGGAGACCCAGTACTTC. Drawing the rest from reference TRBV5-1 and TRBJ2-5, the complete variable domain is KAGVTQTPRYLIKTRGQQVTLSCSPISGHRSVSWYQQTPGQGLQFLFEYFSETQRNKGNFPGRFSGRQFSNSRSEMNVSTLELGDSALYLCASSFVGLAGGRETQYFGPGTRLLVL.

The rearrangement links TRBV19 to TRBJ1-1, with 8 bases aligning to TRBD1. Germline CDR1 is LNHDA and CDR2 is SQIVND (reference sequence). The CDR3 extends over 14 amino acids. The trim removed 6 bases at V and 1 base at J, leaving 4 bases unmatched. The CDR3 loop reads CASRQGVKNTEAFF. CDR3 coding DNA: TGTGCCAGTAGACAGGGGGTCAAGAACACTGAAGCTTTCTTT.